Below are 10 T cell receptor beta chains sequenced from a single sample in a study of cytomegalovirus exposure and HLA in healthy donors. PCR primers comprised 60 Vbeta and 13 Jbeta primers. Data came from immunoSEQ multiplex PCR; TCRdb stores just in-frame clones and leaves some out. The table shows 150,000 to 200,000 clones, with around 81% occurring only once. Material for sequencing was PBMCs. Receptors originate from a young woman in good health and CMV-seronegative.

This chain joins TRBV18 and TRBJ2-4, with TRBD2 identical over 8 bases. Per germline, CDR1 KGHSH and CDR2 LQKENI. Trimming cost V 2 bases and J 5 bases; bases outside gene matches: 8. This CDR3 is built from 16 residues. For the CDR3, the DNA is TGTGCCAGCTCACCAACTGTAGCGGGACACGAAAACATTCAGTACTTC. Translated, it gives CASSPTVAGHENIQYF.

The rearrangement joins TRBV7-9 to TRBJ1-1; a weak D match, TRBD1 (5 bases). Looked up from germline, CDR1 is SEHNR and CDR2 is FQNEAQ (reference sequence). The CDR3 sequence is 13 residues long. Trimming removed 5 bases at V and 3 bases at J, with 10 bases between. This chain's CDR3 is CASSPQVHTEAFF. The CDR3 nucleotides read TGTGCCAGCAGCCCACAGGTCCACACTGAAGCTTTCTTT.

This chain uses TRBV30 with TRBJ1-2; TRBD1 aligns across 8 bases. Per the germline V gene, CDR1 is GTSNPN and CDR2 is SVGIG (reference sequence). The V and J ends lost 1 base and 8 bases, in that order; junction bases with no gene match: 6. This CDR3 contains 13 residues. The CDR3 reads CAWSATGVEGYTF. CDR3 DNA sequence: TGTGCCTGGAGTGCGACAGGGGTAGAAGGCTACACCTTC.

The rearrangement joins TRBV11-2 to TRBJ2-1; D perhaps matches TRBD1 (5 bases). The CDR3 consists of 14 residues. The V end lost 5 bases, the J end lost 12 bases, and 20 bases lay between the germline ends. Germline CDR1 and CDR2: SGHAT and FQNNGV. The chain's CDR3 is CASSPTGPIRGQFF. The CDR3 region has the DNA TGTGCCAGCAGCCCAACAGGACCGATCCGTGGGCAGTTCTTC.

The chain carries TRBV18 and TRBJ2-3, with D perhaps matching TRBD2 (5 bases). V was trimmed by 4 bases and J by 0 bases, leaving 14 bases between them. Germline CDR1 KGHSH, CDR2 LQKENI. The CDR3 length is 16 residues. The CDR3 loop reads CASSQAYGDSTDTQYF. CDR3 DNA sequence: TGTGCCAGCTCACAAGCTTACGGGGATAGCACAGATACGCAGTATTTT.

This clone was counted only a few times. The gene calls are TRBV15 and TRBJ1-4; 11 nucleotides agree with TRBD1. Germline-derived CDR1 and CDR2 are LNHNV and YYDKDF (reference sequence). The CDR3 has 16 amino acids. Trimming at V came to 5 bases and at J to 0 bases, leaving 2 bases not matched to a gene. DNA of the CDR3: TGTGCCACCAGCCGGGGACAGGGGGCAACTAATGAAAAACTGTTTTTT. It codes for CATSRGQGATNEKLFF.

The gene calls are TRBV29-1 and TRBJ2-7; 10 bases are shared with TRBD2. V was clipped by 6 bases and J by 1 base; unmatched bases: 3. Looked up from germline, CDR1 is SQVTM and CDR2 is ANQGSEA. The CDR3 length is 13 residues. In nucleotides, the CDR3 is TGCAGCGTATGGACTAGCGGATCCTACGAGCAGTACTTC. Translation: CSVWTSGSYEQYF.

The chain employs TRBV5-1 and TRBJ2-2, with 7 bases matching TRBD2. Per germline, CDR1 SGHRS and CDR2 YFSETQ. V lost 5 bases to trimming and J lost 3 bases; unmatched junction nucleotides: 7. CDR3 length equals 15 residues. The CDR3, as DNA: TGCGCCAGCAGGATCTCCGGGGGGTACACCGGGGAGCTGTTTTTT. Translating gives CASRISGGYTGELFF.

The rearrangement joins TRBV4-1 to TRBJ1-2; 8 bases match TRBD1. Trimming removed 1 base from V and 4 bases from J; junction bases left unmatched: 8. The length of the CDR3 is 16 residues. CDR1 and CDR2 from the germline V gene are MGHRA and YSYEKL. This CDR3 reads CASSQVPGTGIYGYTF. The DNA of the CDR3 is TGCGCCAGCAGCCAAGTTCCCGGGACAGGCATCTATGGCTACACCTTC.

The J gene is TRBJ2-2, the V gene TRBV5-4; TRBD1 matches at 8 bases. Germline CDR1 and CDR2: SGHNT and YYREEE (reference sequence). The ends lost 2 bases at V and 2 bases at J; junction bases unmatched: 2. The CDR3 is made up of 15 amino acids. The CDR3 spells CASSFGQGNTGELFF. In DNA, the CDR3 is TGTGCCAGCAGCTTCGGACAGGGTAACACCGGGGAGCTGTTTTTT. Complete variable domain (other parts from reference TRBV5-4 and TRBJ2-2): ETGVTQSPTHLIKTRGQQVTLRCSSQSGHNTVSWYQQALGQGPQFIFQYYREEENGRGNFPPRFSGLQFPNYSSELNVNALELDDSALYLCASSFGQGNTGELFFGEGSRLTVL.